This TCR beta chain appears in the sequencing data of a study of T cell changes during pregnancy in multiple sclerosis. Clones were read by immunoSEQ multiplex PCR, and TCRdb kept only the in-frame ones, dropping some. The sample comprises approximately 37,000 clones, 88% of which are singletons, and under 5% rests with the top ten. The germline V gene has CDR1 LNHNV and CDR2 YYDKDF (reference sequence). The CDR3 runs to 15 residues. The V segment lost 5 bases and the J segment 2 bases; nucleotides outside the gene matches: 4. Specimen: CD8+ T cells from peripheral blood mononuclear cells, collected in the first trimester of pregnancy. This receptor was identified in a female donor with multiple sclerosis, enrolled in a pregnancy study. The J gene is TRBJ2-7, the V gene TRBV15; 12 bases map to TRBD2. The CDR3, as DNA: TGTGCCACCAGCGGCACTAGCGGGGGGCCCTACGAGCAGTACTTC. Translated, it gives CATSGTSGGPYEQYF.